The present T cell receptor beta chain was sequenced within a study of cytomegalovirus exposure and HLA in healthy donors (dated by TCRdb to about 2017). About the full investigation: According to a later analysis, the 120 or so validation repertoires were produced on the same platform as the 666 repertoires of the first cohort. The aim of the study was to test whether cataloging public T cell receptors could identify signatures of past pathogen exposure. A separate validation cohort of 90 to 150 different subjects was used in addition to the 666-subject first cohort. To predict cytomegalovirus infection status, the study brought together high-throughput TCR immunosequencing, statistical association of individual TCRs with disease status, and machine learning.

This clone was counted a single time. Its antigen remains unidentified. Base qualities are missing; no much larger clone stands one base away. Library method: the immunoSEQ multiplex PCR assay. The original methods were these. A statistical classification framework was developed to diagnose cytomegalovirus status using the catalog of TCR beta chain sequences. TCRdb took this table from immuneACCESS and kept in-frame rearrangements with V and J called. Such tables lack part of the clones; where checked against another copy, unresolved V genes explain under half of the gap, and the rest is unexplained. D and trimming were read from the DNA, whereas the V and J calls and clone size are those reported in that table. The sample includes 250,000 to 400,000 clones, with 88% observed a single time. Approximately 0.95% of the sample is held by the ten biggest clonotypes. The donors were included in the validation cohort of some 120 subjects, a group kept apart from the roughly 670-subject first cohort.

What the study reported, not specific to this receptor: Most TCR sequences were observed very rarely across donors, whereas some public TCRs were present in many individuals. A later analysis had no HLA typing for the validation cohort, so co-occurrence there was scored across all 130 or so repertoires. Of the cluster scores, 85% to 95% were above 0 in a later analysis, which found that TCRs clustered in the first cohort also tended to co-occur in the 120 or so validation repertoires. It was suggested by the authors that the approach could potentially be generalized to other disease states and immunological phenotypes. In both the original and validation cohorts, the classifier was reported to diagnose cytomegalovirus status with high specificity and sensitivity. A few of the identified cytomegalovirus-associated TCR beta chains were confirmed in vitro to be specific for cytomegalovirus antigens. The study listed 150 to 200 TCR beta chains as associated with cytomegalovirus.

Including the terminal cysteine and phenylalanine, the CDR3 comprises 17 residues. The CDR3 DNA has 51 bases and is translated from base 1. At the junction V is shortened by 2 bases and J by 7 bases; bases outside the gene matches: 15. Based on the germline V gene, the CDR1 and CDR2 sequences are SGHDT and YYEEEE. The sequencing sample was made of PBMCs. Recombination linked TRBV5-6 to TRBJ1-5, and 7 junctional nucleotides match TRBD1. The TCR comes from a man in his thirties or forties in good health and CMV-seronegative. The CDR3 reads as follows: CASSFFSGTEVSQPQHF. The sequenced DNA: TGTGCCAGCAGCTTCTTTTCCGGGACAGAAGTGTCCCAGCCCCAGCATTTT.